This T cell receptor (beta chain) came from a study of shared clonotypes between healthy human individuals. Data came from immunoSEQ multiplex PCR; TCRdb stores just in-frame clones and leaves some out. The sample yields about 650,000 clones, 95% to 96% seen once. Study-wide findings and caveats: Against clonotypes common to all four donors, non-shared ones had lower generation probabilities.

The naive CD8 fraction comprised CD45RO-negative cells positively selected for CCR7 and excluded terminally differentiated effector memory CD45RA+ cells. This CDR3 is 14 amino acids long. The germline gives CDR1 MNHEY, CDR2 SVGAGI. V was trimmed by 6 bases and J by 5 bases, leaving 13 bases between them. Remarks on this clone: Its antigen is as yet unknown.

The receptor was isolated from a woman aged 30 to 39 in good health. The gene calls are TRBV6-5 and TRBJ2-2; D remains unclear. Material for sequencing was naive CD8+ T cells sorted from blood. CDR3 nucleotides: TGTGCCAGCAGCATTGACCATTGGACCGGGGAGCTGTTTTTT. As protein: CASSIDHWTGELFF.